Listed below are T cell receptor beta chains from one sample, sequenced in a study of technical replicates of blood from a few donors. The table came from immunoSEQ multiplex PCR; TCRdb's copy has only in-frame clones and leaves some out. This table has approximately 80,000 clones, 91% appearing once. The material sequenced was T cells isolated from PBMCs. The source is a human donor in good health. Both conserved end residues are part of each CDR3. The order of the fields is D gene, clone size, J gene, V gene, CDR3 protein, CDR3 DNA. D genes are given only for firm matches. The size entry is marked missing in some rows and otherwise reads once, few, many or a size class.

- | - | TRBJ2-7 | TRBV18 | CASSPQGPGNEQYF | TGTGCCAGCTCGCCCCAGGGGCCGGGGAACGAGCAGTACTTC
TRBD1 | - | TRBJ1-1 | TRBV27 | CASSFGTANTEAFF | TGTGCCAGCAGTTTTGGGACAGCAAACACTGAAGCTTTCTTT
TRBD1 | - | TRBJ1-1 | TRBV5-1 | CASSRTGWNTEAFF | TGCGCCAGCAGCCGGACAGGGTGGAACACTGAAGCTTTCTTT
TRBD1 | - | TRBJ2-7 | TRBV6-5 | CASSSPTGGSYEQYF | TGTGCCAGCAGTTCCCCGACAGGGGGTAGCTACGAGCAGTACTTC
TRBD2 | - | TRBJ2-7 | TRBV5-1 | CASRGLAGGDEQYF | TGCGCCAGCAGAGGGCTAGCGGGGGGGGACGAGCAGTACTTC
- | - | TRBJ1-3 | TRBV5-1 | CASSPDRGNTIYF | TGCGCCAGCAGCCCCGACAGGGGAAACACCATATATTTT
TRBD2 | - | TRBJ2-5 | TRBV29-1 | CSVGTTSVQGETQYF | TGCAGCGTTGGGACGACTAGCGTGCAGGGAGAGACCCAGTACTTC
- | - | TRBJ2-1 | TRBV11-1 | CASSRSSGAGWGNEQFF | TGTGCCAGCAGTCGATCTTCGGGAGCAGGGTGGGGGAATGAGCAGTTCTTC
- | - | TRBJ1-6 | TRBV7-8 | CASSLDRVSPLHF | TGTGCCAGCAGCTTAGACAGGGTTTCACCCCTCCACTTT
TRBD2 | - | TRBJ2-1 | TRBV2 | CAPRGEGTSGGPFDEQFF | TGTGCCCCCCGGGGAGAGGGGACTAGCGGGGGCCCCTTTGATGAGCAGTTCTTC
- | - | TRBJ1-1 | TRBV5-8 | CASSVLGGTEAFF | TGTGCCAGCAGCGTTTTGGGGGGGACTGAAGCTTTCTTT
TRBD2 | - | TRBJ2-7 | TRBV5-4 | CASRIGGAGVYEQYF | TGTGCCAGCAGAATTGGGGGAGCGGGGGTCTACGAGCAGTACTTC
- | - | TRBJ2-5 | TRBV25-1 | CASLEGGTQYF | TGTGCCAGCCTTGAGGGCGGGACCCAGTACTTC
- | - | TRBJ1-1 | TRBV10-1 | CASSETTGSPEAFF | TGCGCCAGCAGCGAGACGACAGGTTCGCCTGAAGCTTTCTTT
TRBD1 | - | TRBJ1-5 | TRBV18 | CASSLGTGNYNQPQHF | TGTGCCAGCTCGCTCGGGACAGGCAACTACAATCAGCCCCAGCATTTT
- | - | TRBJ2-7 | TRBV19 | CASSMDSYEQYF | TGTGCCAGTAGTATGGACAGCTACGAGCAGTACTTC
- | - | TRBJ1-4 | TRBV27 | CASSLSPNEKLFF | TGTGCCAGCAGTTTATCCCCAAATGAAAAACTGTTTTTT
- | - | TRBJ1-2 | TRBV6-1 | CASSEDGSGSGYTF | TGTGCCAGCAGTGAAGATGGGTCGGGAAGTGGCTACACCTTC
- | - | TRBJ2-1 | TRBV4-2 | CASSQVGTYNEQFF | TGTGCCAGCAGCCAAGTCGGGACCTACAATGAGCAGTTCTTC
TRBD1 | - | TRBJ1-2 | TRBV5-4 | CASSLDRGSYGYTF | TGTGCCAGCAGCTTGGACAGGGGCAGCTATGGCTACACCTTC
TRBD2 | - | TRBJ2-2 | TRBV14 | CASSQRGVLYGELFF | TGTGCCAGCAGCCAACGGGGGGTTCTCTACGGGGAGCTGTTTTTT
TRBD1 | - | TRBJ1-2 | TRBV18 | CASSPPAWDRSNYGYTF | TGTGCCAGCTCACCCCCAGCTTGGGACAGGAGTAACTATGGCTACACCTTC
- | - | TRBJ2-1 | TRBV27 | CASSLHRDSYNEQFF | TGTGCCAGCAGTCTCCACCGGGACTCCTACAATGAGCAGTTCTTC
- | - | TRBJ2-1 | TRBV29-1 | CSVEDQSRITYNEQFF | TGCAGCGTTGAAGATCAGTCCCGAATTACCTACAATGAGCAGTTCTTC
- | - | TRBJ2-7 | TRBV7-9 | CASSPSLRLVNEQYF | TGTGCCAGCAGCCCCTCGCTGCGTCTAGTAAACGAGCAGTACTTC
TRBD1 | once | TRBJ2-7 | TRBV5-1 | CASSHGTEPYEQYF | TGCGCCAGCAGCCACGGGACAGAACCCTACGAGCAGTACTTC
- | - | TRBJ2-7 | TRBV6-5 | CASSYARRYEQYF | TGTGCCAGCAGTTACGCCAGGAGGTACGAGCAGTACTTC
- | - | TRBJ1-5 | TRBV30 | CAWSVMGRRQPQHF | TGTGCCTGGAGTGTAATGGGGAGGCGTCAGCCCCAGCATTTT
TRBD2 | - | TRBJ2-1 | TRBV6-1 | CASSGSSGGDNEQFF | TGTGCCAGCAGTGGATCTAGCGGGGGGGACAATGAGCAGTTCTTC
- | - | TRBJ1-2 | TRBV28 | CASSSGLNYGYTF | TGTGCCAGCAGCTCGGGACTCAACTATGGCTACACCTTC
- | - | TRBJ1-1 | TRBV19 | CASSNGWQERTEAFF | TGTGCCAGTAGTAACGGGTGGCAAGAGAGGACTGAAGCTTTCTTT
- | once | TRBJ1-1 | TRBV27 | CASSLGSGRNTEAFF | TGTGCCAGCAGTTTAGGATCCGGGAGAAACACTGAAGCTTTCTTT
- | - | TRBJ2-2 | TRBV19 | CASSIWTANTGELFF | TGTGCCAGTAGTATCTGGACAGCGAACACCGGGGAGCTGTTTTTT
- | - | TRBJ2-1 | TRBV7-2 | CASSLVGSGIGNEQFF | TGTGCCAGCAGCCTCGTGGGCAGCGGAATTGGAAATGAGCAGTTCTTC
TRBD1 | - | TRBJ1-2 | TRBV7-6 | CASSLGLQGAYGYTF | TGTGCCAGCAGCTTAGGCTTACAGGGGGCCTATGGCTACACCTTC
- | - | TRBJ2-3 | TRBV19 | CASNKAPGWPDTQYF | TGTGCCAGTAACAAGGCCCCAGGGTGGCCAGATACGCAGTATTTT
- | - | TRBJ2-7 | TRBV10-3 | CAIRADYEQYF | TGTGCCATCAGGGCCGACTACGAGCAGTACTTC
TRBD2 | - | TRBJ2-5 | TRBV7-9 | CASSVQRGAGETQYF | TGTGCCAGCAGCGTCCAGCGGGGGGCGGGAGAGACCCAGTACTTC
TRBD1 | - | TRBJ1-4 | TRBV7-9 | CASSLKGQTNEKLFF | TGTGCCAGCAGCCTAAAGGGACAGACAAATGAAAAACTGTTTTTT
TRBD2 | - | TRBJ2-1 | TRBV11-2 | CASSTPLAASYNEQFF | TGTGCCAGCAGCACACCACTAGCGGCCTCCTACAATGAGCAGTTCTTC
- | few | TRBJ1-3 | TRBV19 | CARRDWMRGFGNTIYF | TGTGCCAGGCGGGACTGGATGAGGGGATTTGGAAACACCATATATTTT
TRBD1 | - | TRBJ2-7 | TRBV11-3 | CASSPPDRVAYEQYF | TGTGCCAGCAGCCCTCCGGACAGGGTCGCCTACGAGCAGTACTTC
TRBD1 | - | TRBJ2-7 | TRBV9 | CASGTTGGTYEQYF | TGTGCCAGCGGGACGACAGGGGGAACCTACGAGCAGTACTTC
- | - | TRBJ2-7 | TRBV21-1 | CASSKGATGGCEQYF | TGTGCCAGCAGCAAAGGAGCGACAGGCGGTTGCGAGCAGTACTTC
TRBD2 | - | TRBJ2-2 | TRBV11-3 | CASSLGLAGAERTTGELFF | TGTGCCAGCAGCTTAGGACTAGCGGGAGCCGAACGTACCACCGGGGAGCTGTTTTTT
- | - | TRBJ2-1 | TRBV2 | CASPGRVGEQFF | TGTGCCAGCCCGGGAAGGGTGGGTGAGCAGTTCTTC
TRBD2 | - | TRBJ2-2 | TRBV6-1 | CASRAGTINTGELFF | TGTGCCAGCAGGGCCGGGACTATTAACACCGGGGAGCTGTTTTTT
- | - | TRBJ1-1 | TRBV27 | CASSPGQLNTEAFF | TGTGCCAGCAGTCCTGGACAGCTGAACACTGAAGCTTTCTTT
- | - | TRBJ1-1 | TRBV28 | CASSSPGGRTEAFF | TGTGCCAGCAGTTCCCCGGGAGGGCGTACTGAAGCTTTCTTT
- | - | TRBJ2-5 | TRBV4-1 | CASSQYSGGMETQYF | TGCGCCAGCAGCCAATATTCAGGGGGGATGGAGACCCAGTACTTC
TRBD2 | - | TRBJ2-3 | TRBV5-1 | CASSWGLVSTDTQYF | TGCGCCAGCAGCTGGGGACTAGTTAGCACAGATACGCAGTATTTT
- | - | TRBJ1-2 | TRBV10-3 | CAISEIADRINYGYTF | TGTGCCATCAGTGAGATAGCCGACAGAATAAACTATGGCTACACCTTC
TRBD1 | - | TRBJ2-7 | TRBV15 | CATSTRTGNSYEQYF | TGTGCCACCAGCACACGGACAGGGAACTCCTACGAGCAGTACTTC